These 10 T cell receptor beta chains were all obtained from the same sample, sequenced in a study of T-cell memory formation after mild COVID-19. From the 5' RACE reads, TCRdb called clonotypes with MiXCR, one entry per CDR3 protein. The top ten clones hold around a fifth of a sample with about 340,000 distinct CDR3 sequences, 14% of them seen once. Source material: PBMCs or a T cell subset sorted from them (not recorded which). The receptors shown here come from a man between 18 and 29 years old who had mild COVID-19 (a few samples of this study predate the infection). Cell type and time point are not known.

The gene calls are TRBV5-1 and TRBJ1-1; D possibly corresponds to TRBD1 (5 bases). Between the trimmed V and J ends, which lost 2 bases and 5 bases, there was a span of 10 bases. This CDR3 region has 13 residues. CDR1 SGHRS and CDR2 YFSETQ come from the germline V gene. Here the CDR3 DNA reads TGCGCCAGCAGCTTCCACGAGGGGACTGAAGCTTTCTTT. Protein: CASSFHEGTEAFF. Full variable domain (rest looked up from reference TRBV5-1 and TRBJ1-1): KAGVTQTPRYLIKTRGQQVTLSCSPISGHRSVSWYQQTPGQGLQFLFEYFSETQRNKGNFPGRFSGRQFSNSRSEMNVSTLELGDSALYLCASSFHEGTEAFFGQGTRLTVV.

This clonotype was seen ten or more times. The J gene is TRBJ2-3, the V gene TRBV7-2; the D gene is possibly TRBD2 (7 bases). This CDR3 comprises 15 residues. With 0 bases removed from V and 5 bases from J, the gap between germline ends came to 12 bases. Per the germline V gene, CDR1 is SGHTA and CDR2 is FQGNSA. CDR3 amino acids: CASSLAGGPGDTQYF. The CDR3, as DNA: TGTGCCAGCAGCTTAGCCGGGGGGCCTGGAGATACGCAGTATTTT.

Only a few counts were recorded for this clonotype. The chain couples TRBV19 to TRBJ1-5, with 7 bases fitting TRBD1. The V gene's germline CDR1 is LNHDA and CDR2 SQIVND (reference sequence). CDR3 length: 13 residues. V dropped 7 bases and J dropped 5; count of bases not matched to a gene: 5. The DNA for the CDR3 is TGTGCCAGTAATGACAGGGTGGATCAGCCCCAGCATTTT. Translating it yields CASNDRVDQPQHF. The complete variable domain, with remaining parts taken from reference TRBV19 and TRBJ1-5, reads DGGITQSPKYLFRKEGQNVTLSCEQNLNHDAMYWYRQDPGQGLRLIYYSQIVNDFQKGDIAEGYSVSREKKESFPLTVTSAQKNPTAFYLCASNDRVDQPQHFGDGTRLSIL.

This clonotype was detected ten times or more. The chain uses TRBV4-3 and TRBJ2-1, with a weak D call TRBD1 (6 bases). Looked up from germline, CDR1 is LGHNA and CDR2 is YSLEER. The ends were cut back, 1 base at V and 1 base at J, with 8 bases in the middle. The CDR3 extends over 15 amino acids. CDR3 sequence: CASSQGTASYNEQFF. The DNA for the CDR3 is TGCGCCAGCAGCCAAGGGACAGCTTCCTACAATGAGCAGTTCTTC.

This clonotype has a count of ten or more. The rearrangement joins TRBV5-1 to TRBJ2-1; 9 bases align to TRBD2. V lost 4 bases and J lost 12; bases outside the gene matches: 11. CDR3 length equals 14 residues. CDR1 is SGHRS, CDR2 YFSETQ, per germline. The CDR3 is CASSPGGTSRGQFF. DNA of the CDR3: TGCGCCAGCAGCCCGGGGGGGACTAGCCGTGGGCAGTTCTTC.

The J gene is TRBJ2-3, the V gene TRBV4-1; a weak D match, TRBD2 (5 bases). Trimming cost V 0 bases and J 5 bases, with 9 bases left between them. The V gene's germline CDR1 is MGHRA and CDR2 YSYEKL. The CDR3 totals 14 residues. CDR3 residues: CASSQEEARDTQYF. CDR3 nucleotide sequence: TGCGCCAGCAGCCAAGAGGAGGCCAGAGATACGCAGTATTTT.

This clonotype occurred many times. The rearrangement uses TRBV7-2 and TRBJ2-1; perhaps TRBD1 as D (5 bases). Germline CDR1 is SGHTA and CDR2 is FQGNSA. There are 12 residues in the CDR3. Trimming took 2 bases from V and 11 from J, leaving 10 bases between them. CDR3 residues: CASSLSRVKQFF. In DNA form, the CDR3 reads TGTGCCAGCAGCTTATCCAGGGTGAAGCAGTTCTTC.

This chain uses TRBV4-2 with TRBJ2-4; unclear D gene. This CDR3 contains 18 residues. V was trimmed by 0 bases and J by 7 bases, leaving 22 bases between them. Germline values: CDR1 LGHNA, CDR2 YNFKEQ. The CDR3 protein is CASSQEKVGVVGNNIQYF. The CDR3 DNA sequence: TGTGCCAGCAGCCAAGAAAAGGTCGGTGTGGTCGGAAATAACATTCAGTACTTC.

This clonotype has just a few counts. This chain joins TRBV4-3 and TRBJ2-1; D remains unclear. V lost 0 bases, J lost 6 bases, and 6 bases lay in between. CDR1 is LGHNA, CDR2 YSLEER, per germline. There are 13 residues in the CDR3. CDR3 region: CASSQDRSNEQFF. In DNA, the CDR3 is TGCGCCAGCAGCCAAGACAGGAGCAATGAGCAGTTCTTC.

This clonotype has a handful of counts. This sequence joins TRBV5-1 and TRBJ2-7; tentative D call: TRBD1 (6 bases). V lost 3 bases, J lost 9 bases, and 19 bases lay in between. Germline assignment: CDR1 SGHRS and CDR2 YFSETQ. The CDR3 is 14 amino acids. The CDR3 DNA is TGCGCCAGCAGCTCTCAAACTGACAGGAGAATGCAGTACTTC. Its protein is CASSSQTDRRMQYF. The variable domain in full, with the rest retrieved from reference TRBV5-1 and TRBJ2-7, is KAGVTQTPRYLIKTRGQQVTLSCSPISGHRSVSWYQQTPGQGLQFLFEYFSETQRNKGNFPGRFSGRQFSNSRSEMNVSTLELGDSALYLCASSSQTDRRMQYFGPGTRLTVT.